The 4 T cell receptor beta chains below all came from one sample that was sequenced in a study of T cells expressing NK-cell markers. Reprocessing the 5' RACE reads, TCRdb reports a single entry for every CDR3 protein and omits DNA. The listing records some 140,000 distinct CDR3 sequences. The specimen sequenced was blood T cells: a sorted CD56 or NKG2C T cell subset, CD4+ or CD8+ T cells, or bulk PBMC T cells (not recorded which). These receptor sequences come from a woman aged 45-59 years in good health.

The V call is TRBV29-1, the J call TRBJ1-2; TCRdb's D call of TRBD1 is untestable without DNA. Germline lookup yields CDR1 SQVTM and CDR2 ANQGSEA. The CDR3 totals 17 residues. This CDR3 reads CSVDGFNAGQVGYGYTF.

Here the CDR3 reads CSVPTGGGEQFF. The chain carries TRBV29-1 and TRBJ2-1; checking the TCRdb D call of TRBD1 is not possible without DNA. CDR3 size: 12 residues. Germline CDR1 is SQVTM and CDR2 is ANQGSEA.

The chain uses TRBV7-6 and TRBJ2-5. The V gene's germline CDR1 is SGHVS and CDR2 FNYEAQ. There are 13 residues in the CDR3. CDR3 in amino acids: CASSLAPKQTQYF.

The gene calls are TRBV4-1 and TRBJ2-3; TCRdb names TRBD1, which stays unverified in the absence of DNA. The CDR3 extends over 14 amino acids. Germline V gene sequence: CDR1 MGHRA, CDR2 YSYEKL. CDR3 region: CASSQERPPDTQYF.